This T cell receptor beta chain was identified in a study of shared clonotypes between healthy human individuals. Original processing methods: Junction-only immunoSEQ sequences carried no quality scores, so filtering differed. Sequenced by immunoSEQ multiplex PCR; TCRdb stores in-frame clones only, minus some. For V, J and clone size, that table is used; D and trimming come from the DNA. Of some 2,400,000 clones listed, about 94% are singletons. Findings and limits, study-wide: It was only blood that was sampled, and tissue repertoires likely differ. Rarefaction curves obtained for sorted subsets showed sequencing incomplete despite large depth.

Notes on this clone: The antigen is not known.

The CDR3 consists of 15 residues. In germline, CDR1 is SGDLS, CDR2 YYNGEE. Trimming shortened V by 0 bases and J by 1 base, and 10 bases separated the two germline ends. The sequencing input was naive CD4+ T cells sorted from blood. Indicated subset: CD45RA+ positively selected. The receptor comes from a young man in good health. The chain couples TRBV9 to TRBJ1-1; D unresolved. The CDR3 bases are TGTGCCAGCAGCGTAGGGGATCCGAGGAACACTGAAGCTTTCTTT. The encoded protein is CASSVGDPRNTEAFF.